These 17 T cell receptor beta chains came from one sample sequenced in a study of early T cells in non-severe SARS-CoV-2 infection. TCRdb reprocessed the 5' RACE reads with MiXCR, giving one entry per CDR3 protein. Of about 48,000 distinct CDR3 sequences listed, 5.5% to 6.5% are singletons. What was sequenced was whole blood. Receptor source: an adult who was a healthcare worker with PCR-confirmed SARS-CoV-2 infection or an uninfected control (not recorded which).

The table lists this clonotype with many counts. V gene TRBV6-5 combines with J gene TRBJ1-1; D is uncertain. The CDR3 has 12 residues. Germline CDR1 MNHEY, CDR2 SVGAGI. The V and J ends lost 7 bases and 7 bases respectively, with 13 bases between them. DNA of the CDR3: TGTGCCAGCATCAAGAGGACCGGTGAAGCTTTCTTT. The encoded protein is CASIKRTGEAFF.

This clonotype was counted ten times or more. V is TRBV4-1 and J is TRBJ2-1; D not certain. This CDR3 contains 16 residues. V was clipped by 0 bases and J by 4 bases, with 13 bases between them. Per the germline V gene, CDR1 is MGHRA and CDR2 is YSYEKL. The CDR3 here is CASSQEINSRYNEQFF. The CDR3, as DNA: TGCGCCAGCAGCCAAGAAATAAACTCCCGTTACAATGAGCAGTTCTTC.

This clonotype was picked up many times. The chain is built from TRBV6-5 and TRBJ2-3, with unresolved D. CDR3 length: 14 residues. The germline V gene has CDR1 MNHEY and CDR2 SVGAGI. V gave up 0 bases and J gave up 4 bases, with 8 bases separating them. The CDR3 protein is CASSYSKSADTQYF. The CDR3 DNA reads TGTGCCAGCAGTTACTCGAAAAGCGCAGATACGCAGTATTTT.

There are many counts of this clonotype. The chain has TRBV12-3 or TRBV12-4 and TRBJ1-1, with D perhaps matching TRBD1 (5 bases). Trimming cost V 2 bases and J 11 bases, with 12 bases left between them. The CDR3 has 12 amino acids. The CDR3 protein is CASSLTGPGAFF. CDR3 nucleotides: TGTGCCAGCAGTTTAACAGGCCCTGGGGCTTTCTTT.

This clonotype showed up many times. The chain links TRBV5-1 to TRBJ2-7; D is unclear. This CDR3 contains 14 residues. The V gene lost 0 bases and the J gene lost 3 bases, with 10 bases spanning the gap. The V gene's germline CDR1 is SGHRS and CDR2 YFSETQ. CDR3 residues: CASSLVGRLYEQYF. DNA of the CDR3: TGCGCCAGCAGCTTGGTTGGGCGGCTCTACGAGCAGTACTTC.

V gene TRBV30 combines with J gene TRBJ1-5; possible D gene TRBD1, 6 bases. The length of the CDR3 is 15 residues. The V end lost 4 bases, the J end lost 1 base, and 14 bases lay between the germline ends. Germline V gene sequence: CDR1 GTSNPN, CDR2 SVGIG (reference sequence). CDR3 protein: CAWNIGGSSNQPQHF. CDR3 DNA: TGTGCCTGGAATATAGGGGGATCCAGCAATCAGCCCCAGCATTTT. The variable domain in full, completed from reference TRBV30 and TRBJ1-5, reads SQTIHQWPATLVQPVGSPLSLECTVEGTSNPNLYWYRQAAGRGLQLLFYSVGIGQISSEVPQNLSASRPQDRQFILSSKKLLLSDSGFYLCAWNIGGSSNQPQHFGDGTRLSIL.

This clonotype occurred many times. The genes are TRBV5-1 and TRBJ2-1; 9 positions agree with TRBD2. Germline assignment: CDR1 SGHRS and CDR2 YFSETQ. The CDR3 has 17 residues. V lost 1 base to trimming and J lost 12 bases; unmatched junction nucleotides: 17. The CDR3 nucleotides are TGCGCCAGCAGCTTGAGGAGCGGGAGGCCCCTTGAGGTCGGGCAGTTCTTC. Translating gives CASSLRSGRPLEVGQFF.

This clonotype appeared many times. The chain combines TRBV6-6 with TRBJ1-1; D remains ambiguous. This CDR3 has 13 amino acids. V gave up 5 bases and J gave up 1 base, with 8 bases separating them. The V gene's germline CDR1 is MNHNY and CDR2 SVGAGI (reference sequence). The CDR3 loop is CASSVMANTEAFF. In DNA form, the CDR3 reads TGTGCCAGCAGTGTGATGGCGAACACTGAAGCTTTCTTT.

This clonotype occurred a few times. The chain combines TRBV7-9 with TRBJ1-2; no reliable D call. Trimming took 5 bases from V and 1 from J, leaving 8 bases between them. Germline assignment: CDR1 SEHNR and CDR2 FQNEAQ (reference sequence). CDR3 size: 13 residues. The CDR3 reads CASSPDLNYGYTF. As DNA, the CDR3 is TGTGCCAGCAGCCCGGACCTTAACTATGGCTACACCTTC. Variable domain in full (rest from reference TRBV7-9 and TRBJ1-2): DTGVSQNPRHKITKRGQNVTFRCDPISEHNRLYWYRQTLGQGPEFLTYFQNEAQLEKSRLLSDRFSAERPKGSFSTLEIQRTEQGDSAMYLCASSPDLNYGYTFGSGTRLTVV.

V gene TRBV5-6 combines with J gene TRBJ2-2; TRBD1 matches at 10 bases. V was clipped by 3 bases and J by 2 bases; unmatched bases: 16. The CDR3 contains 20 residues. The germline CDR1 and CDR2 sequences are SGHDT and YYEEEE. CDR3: CASSYSADRGRVFNTGELFF. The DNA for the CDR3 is TGTGCCAGCAGCTACTCCGCCGACAGGGGGCGAGTGTTTAACACCGGGGAGCTGTTTTTT.

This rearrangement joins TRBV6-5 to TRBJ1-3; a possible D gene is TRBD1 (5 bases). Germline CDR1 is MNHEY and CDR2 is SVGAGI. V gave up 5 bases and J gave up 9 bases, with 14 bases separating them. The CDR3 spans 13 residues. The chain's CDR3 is CASSDGQGPTIYF. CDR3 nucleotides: TGTGCCAGCAGTGATGGACAAGGGCCCACCATATATTTT.

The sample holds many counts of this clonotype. The CDR3 region is CSARIQGAGNEQFF. CDR3 sequence (DNA): TGCAGTGCTAGGATCCAGGGAGCAGGGAATGAGCAGTTCTTC. This chain links TRBV20-1 with TRBJ2-1, with D tentatively TRBD1 or TRBD2 (5 bases each). With 3 bases removed from V and 7 bases from J, the gap between germline ends came to 16 bases. This CDR3 is 14 amino acids long. Germline lookup yields CDR1 DFQATT and CDR2 SNEGSKA (reference sequence).

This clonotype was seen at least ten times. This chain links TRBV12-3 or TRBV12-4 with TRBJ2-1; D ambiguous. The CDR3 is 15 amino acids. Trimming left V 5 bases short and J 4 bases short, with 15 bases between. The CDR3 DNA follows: TGTGCCAGCAGTCCCGCCGGCCGGGTTTACAATGAGCAGTTCTTC. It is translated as CASSPAGRVYNEQFF.

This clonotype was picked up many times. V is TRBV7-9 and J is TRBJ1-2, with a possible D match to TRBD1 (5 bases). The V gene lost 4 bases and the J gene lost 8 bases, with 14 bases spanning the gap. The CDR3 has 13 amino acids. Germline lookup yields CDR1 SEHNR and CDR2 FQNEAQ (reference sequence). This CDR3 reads CASSSTDTDGYTF. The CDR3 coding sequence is TGTGCCAGCAGCTCGACAGACACCGACGGCTACACCTTC.

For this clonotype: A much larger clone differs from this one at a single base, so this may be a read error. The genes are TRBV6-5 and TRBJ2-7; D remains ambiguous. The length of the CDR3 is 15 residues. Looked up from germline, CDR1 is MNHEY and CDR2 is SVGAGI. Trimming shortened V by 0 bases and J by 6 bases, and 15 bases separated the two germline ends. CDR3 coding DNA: TGTGCCAGCAGTTACTCGAGTGGGTTTGGGTGCGAGCAGTACTTC. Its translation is CASSYSSGFGCEQYF.

CDR3 residues: CASSSLGQGATDTQYF. The CDR3 DNA follows: TGTGCCAGCAGCTCGTTAGGACAGGGGGCTACAGATACGCAGTATTTT. This chain links TRBV5-6 with TRBJ2-3; 11 nucleotides line up with TRBD1. This CDR3 has 16 residues. With 3 bases clipped from V and 3 bases from J, the junction kept 6 bases outside the gene matches. Germline V gene sequence: CDR1 SGHDT, CDR2 YYEEEE.

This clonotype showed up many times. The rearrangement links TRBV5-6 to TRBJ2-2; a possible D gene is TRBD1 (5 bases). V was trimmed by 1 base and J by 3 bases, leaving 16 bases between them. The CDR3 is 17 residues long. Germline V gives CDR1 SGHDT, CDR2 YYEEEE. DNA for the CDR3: TGTGCCAGCAGCTTGAGCAGTCGACACAGGCACACCGGGGAGCTGTTTTTT. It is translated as CASSLSSRHRHTGELFF.